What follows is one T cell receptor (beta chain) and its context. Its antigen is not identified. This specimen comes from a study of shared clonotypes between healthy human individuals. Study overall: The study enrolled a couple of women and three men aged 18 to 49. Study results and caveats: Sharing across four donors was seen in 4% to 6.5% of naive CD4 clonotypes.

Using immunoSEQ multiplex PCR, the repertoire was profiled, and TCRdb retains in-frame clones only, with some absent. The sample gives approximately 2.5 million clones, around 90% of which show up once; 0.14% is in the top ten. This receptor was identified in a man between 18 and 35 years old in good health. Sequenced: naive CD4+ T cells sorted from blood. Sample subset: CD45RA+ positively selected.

As DNA, the CDR3 is TGTGCCAGCTCACAGACCCCGGGGCCAAGCTATGGCTACACCTTC. Amino acid sequence: CASSQTPGPSYGYTF. The V call is TRBV18, the J call TRBJ1-2; D is possibly TRBD1 (5 bases). CDR3 length: 15 amino acids. V lost 4 bases and J lost 4, with 16 bases in between. Germline V lookup: CDR1 KGHSH, CDR2 LQKENI.